The 21 T cell receptor beta chains reported below all come from one sample, sequenced in a study of blood T cell repertoires in COVID-19 (dated by TCRdb to 2020 to 2021). Library preparation employed the immunoSEQ multiplex PCR assay. In its TCRdb copy, this immuneACCESS table keeps in-frame sequences only and misses some clones. Where compared with another copy, unresolved V genes explain less than half of these, and the others have no known cause. Counted in this sample were 220,000 or so clones; approximately 78% of them appeared once. The biggest ten clones account for 7.5% to 9.5% of the sample. The sequenced sample was peripheral blood. The source of these receptors is an elderly woman with COVID-19, enrolled during active disease.

The genes are TRBV20-1 and TRBJ1-2; 9 nucleotides match TRBD1. The CDR3 covers 11 residues. CDR1 is DFQATT, CDR2 SNEGSKA, per germline (reference sequence). J gave up 8 bases and V 8 bases, and 6 bases lay outside the gene matches. This CDR3 is CSTGQGQGYTF. CDR3 DNA sequence: TGCAGTACAGGACAGGGGCAGGGCTACACCTTC.

The V gene is TRBV24-1, the J gene TRBJ2-1; 12 bases align to TRBD1. The germline V gene has CDR1 KGHDR and CDR2 SFDVKD. The CDR3 totals 15 residues. The V and J ends lost 0 bases and 8 bases, in that order; junction bases with no gene match: 1. The CDR3 region has the DNA TGTGCCACCAGTGATTTGGGGACAGGGGGCGATGAGCAGTTCTTC. This translates into CATSDLGTGGDEQFF.

A single count supports this clone. V gene TRBV30 combines with J gene TRBJ2-1; 9 positions agree with TRBD2. The germline gives CDR1 GTSNPN, CDR2 SVGIG (reference sequence). J gave up 2 bases and V 2 bases, and 7 bases lay outside the gene matches. This CDR3 has 16 amino acids. For the CDR3, the DNA is TGTGCCTGGAGTCGACCCGGCGGGGGGGCCTACAATGAGCAGTTCTTC. It translates to CAWSRPGGGAYNEQFF.

The V call is TRBV9, the J call TRBJ1-4; possible D gene TRBD1, 5 bases. The CDR3 length is 13 residues. Germline V gene data show CDR1 as SGDLS and CDR2 as YYNGEE. The ends were cut back, 0 bases at V and 12 bases at J, with 12 bases in the middle. CDR3: CASSVGVGPQLFF. CDR3 coding DNA: TGTGCCAGCAGCGTAGGGGTGGGGCCTCAACTGTTTTTT.

V is TRBV13 and J is TRBJ1-3, with D maybe TRBD1 (5 bases). The ends were cut back, 6 bases at V and 0 bases at J, with 12 bases in the middle. The CDR3 consists of 15 residues. Per the germline V gene, CDR1 is PRHDT and CDR2 is FYEKMQ (reference sequence). The CDR3 coding sequence is TGTGCCAGCAGTTCCGGACAAGACTCTGGAAACACCATATATTTT. Translating it yields CASSSGQDSGNTIYF.

A single count supports this clone. The chain links TRBV18 to TRBJ1-6; 7 bases are a match to TRBD1. CDR1 and CDR2 (germline): KGHSH, LQKENI. V shed 4 bases, J shed 8 bases, and the junction held 8 bases outside the gene matches. The CDR3 totals 15 residues. In DNA, the CDR3 is TGTGCCAGCTCACAGACAGGGCTAGGGGATTCACCCCTCCACTTT. This encodes CASSQTGLGDSPLHF.

V usage is TRBV2 and J usage is TRBJ1-2; D ambiguous. V was shortened by 5 bases and J by 4 bases, with 11 bases between the two germline ends. This CDR3 contains 13 residues. Per germline, CDR1 SNHLY and CDR2 FYNNEI. The CDR3 loop reads CASSYLTGYGYTF. The CDR3 bases are TGTGCCAGCAGTTACCTTACTGGCTATGGCTACACCTTC. The entire variable domain, with the rest obtained from reference TRBV2 and TRBJ1-2, is as follows: EPEVTQTPSHQVTQMGQEVILRCVPISNHLYFYWYRQILGQKVEFLVSFYNNEISEKSEIFDDQFSVERPDGSNFTLKIRSTKLEDSAMYFCASSYLTGYGYTFGSGTRLTVV.

The V call is TRBV6-1, the J call TRBJ2-3; 8 positions match TRBD2. V was clipped by 4 bases and J by 0 bases; unmatched bases: 6. Germline CDR1 reads MNHNS; CDR2 reads SASEGT. The CDR3 consists of 16 residues. The CDR3 spells CASSVTSGSSTDTQYF. The DNA for the CDR3 is TGTGCCAGCAGTGTTACTAGCGGATCTAGCACAGATACGCAGTATTTT.

With regard to this clone: Likely a read error: the CDR3 ends without its conserved phenylalanine or tryptophan. It is unclear where the CDR3 begins or ends on the DNA, so no DNA is shown, and the CDR3 is as TCRdb lists it. This sequence joins TRBV18 and TRBJ1-1. Germline values: CDR1 KGHSH, CDR2 LQKENI. The CDR3 length equals 12 residues, ends included. Here the CDR3 reads CASSPDGGLSGI.

For this clone: Other DNA sequences from this sample encode an identical CDR3 as well. The V call is TRBV7-2, the J call TRBJ1-1; unclear D gene. Trimming took off 2 bases at V and 1 base at J, with 5 bases between the two ends. CDR1 is SGHTA, CDR2 FQGNSA, per germline. The CDR3 consists of 13 residues. CDR3 residues: CASSLTGNTEAFF. In DNA, the CDR3 is TGTGCCAGCAGCTTAACGGGGAACACTGAAGCTTTCTTT.

The rearrangement uses TRBV6-1 and TRBJ1-2, with TRBD1 identical over 7 bases. CDR3 length equals 14 residues. CDR1 MNHNS and CDR2 SASEGT come from the germline V gene. V lost 2 bases to trimming and J lost 7 bases; unmatched junction nucleotides: 7. The CDR3, as DNA: TGTGCCAGCAGTGAATTGAGGGGGCTGTTTGGCTACACCTTC. Protein product: CASSELRGLFGYTF.

Points on this clone: Other DNA sequences in this specimen translate into the identical CDR3. The V call is TRBV19, the J call TRBJ2-1; 10 bases match TRBD2. The CDR3 is made up of 15 amino acids. The ends lost 6 bases at V and 1 base at J; junction bases unmatched: 3. CDR1 is LNHDA, CDR2 SQIVND, per germline (reference sequence). CDR3 protein: CASRPTSGSYNEQFF. CDR3 DNA: TGTGCCAGTAGGCCGACTAGCGGGTCCTACAATGAGCAGTTCTTC.

V and J are TRBV25-1 and TRBJ2-2, with 10 bases identical to TRBD2. This CDR3 is 16 amino acids long. V trimming: 6 bases; J trimming: 5 bases; junction bases outside the gene matches: 9. Germline values: CDR1 MGHDK, CDR2 SYGVNS. The CDR3, as DNA: TGTGCCAGCAGGCTAGCGGGGGCTAGGGGGACCGGGGAGCTGTTTTTT. Amino acid sequence: CASRLAGARGTGELFF.

The chain joins TRBV5-1 to TRBJ2-5, with 7 bases identical to TRBD2. From germline, CDR1 is SGHRS and CDR2 YFSETQ. The V segment lost 3 bases and the J segment 5 bases; nucleotides outside the gene matches: 7. This CDR3 region has 14 residues. The CDR3 DNA reads TGCGCCAGCAGCTCTGGCCCCGGGGGGGAGACCCAGTACTTC. It translates to CASSSGPGGETQYF.

CDR3 amino acids: CASRWLGSDEAFF. CDR3 bases: TGTGCCAGTAGATGGTTGGGGAGTGATGAAGCTTTCTTT. The chain has TRBV19 and TRBJ1-1, with D unresolved. Trimming shortened V by 6 bases and J by 7 bases, and 15 bases separated the two germline ends. In germline, CDR1 is LNHDA, CDR2 SQIVND (reference sequence). CDR3 length: 13 amino acids.

The rearrangement joins TRBV18 to TRBJ1-1, with TRBD1 as a possible D gene (5 bases). Germline V gene lookup returns CDR1 KGHSH and CDR2 LQKENI. The CDR3 sequence is 15 residues long. The V gene lost 2 bases and the J gene lost 0 bases, with 10 bases spanning the gap. CDR3 residues: CASSPVGAMNTEAFF. CDR3 DNA sequence: TGTGCCAGCTCACCAGTAGGGGCCATGAACACTGAAGCTTTCTTT. The full variable domain, its missing parts supplied by reference TRBV18 and TRBJ1-1, is NAGVMQNPRHLVRRRGQEARLRCSPMKGHSHVYWYRQLPEEGLKFMVYLQKENIIDESGMPKERFSAEFPKEGPSILRIQQVVRGDSAAYFCASSPVGAMNTEAFFGQGTRLTVV.

The V gene is TRBV29-1, the J gene TRBJ2-7; 8 bases align to TRBD2. In germline, CDR1 is SQVTM, CDR2 ANQGSEA. V lost 1 base, J lost 7 bases, and 6 bases stayed unmatched. The CDR3 length is 13 residues. CDR3 protein: CSVEGGRSREQYF. The DNA for the CDR3 is TGCAGCGTTGAAGGCGGGAGGAGCCGAGAGCAGTACTTC.

The V gene is TRBV10-3, the J gene TRBJ2-2; D perhaps matches TRBD1 (6 bases). Germline V CDR1 and CDR2: ENHRY, SYGVKD. V shed 3 bases and J shed 5 bases, with 10 bases lying between them. The CDR3 totals 14 residues. CDR3: CAISDLQGTGELFF. The CDR3, as DNA: TGTGCCATCAGTGACCTACAGGGAACCGGGGAGCTGTTTTTT.

This chain joins TRBV7-9 and TRBJ2-5; D is perhaps TRBD1 (7 bases). Germline-derived CDR1 and CDR2 are SEHNR and FQNEAQ (reference sequence). The CDR3 totals 16 residues. V was cut by 2 bases and J by 4 bases, with 17 bases left in between. CDR3 sequence (DNA): TGTGCCAGCAGCTTAAGGGGGGACAGCCCAGGAGAGACCCAGTACTTC. Residues: CASSLRGDSPGETQYF.

This clone was detected once. J is TRBJ2-2 and V is TRBV19, with 10 positions matching TRBD2. CDR3 length equals 16 residues. The J segment lost 5 bases and the V segment lost 5 bases, leaving 8 bases of the junction unmatched. Per the germline V gene, CDR1 is LNHDA and CDR2 is SQIVND (reference sequence). This CDR3 is CASSLAGVIGTGELFF. In nucleotides, the CDR3 is TGTGCCAGTAGTCTAGCGGGAGTAATAGGGACCGGGGAGCTGTTTTTT.

This chain joins TRBV28 and TRBJ2-1, with 8 bases that match TRBD1. The length of the CDR3 is 16 residues. In germline, CDR1 is MDHEN, CDR2 SYDVKM. With V trimmed by 2 bases and J by 7 bases, 10 bases remained unmatched. The CDR3 nucleotides are TGTGCCAGCAGTTTACTAGAAGACAGGGGTAATAATGAGCAGTTCTTC. This encodes CASSLLEDRGNNEQFF.